This TCR beta chain stems from a study of identical twins. Study outcomes and limitations: Weaker excess twin sharing was observed in beta out-of-frame sequences. Models, which agreed with sharing between unrelated individuals, nonetheless underestimated the out-of-frame TCR alpha sharing seen in monozygotic twins.

As to this clonotype: Antigen unknown.

TCRdb redid the calling of the 5' RACE reads with MiXCR, one entry per CDR3 protein. Among about 900,000 distinct CDR3 sequences listed, around an eighth were seen once. Germline assignment: CDR1 DFQATT and CDR2 SNEGSKA (reference sequence). The junction had 10 bases not matched to a gene; V was cut back by 5 bases and J by 2 bases. The CDR3 consists of 15 residues. The same sample was also used in a study of yellow fever vaccine responses in identical twins.

The V call is TRBV20-1, the J call TRBJ2-3; TRBD2 matches at 7 bases. The specimen sequenced was PBMCs. The receptor comes from a young woman in good health. CDR3 nucleotides: TGCAGTGCTGGCGCGGGAGCGGCGAACACAGATACGCAGTATTTT. It encodes CSAGAGAANTDTQYF.